This T cell receptor beta chain was observed in a study of Graves' ophthalmopathy and Graves' hyperthyroidism. Study observations and caveats: The model predicted progression of ophthalmopathy with a sensitivity of approximately 68%, and its specificity was about 72%.

Researchers took RNA transcripts and amplified TCR beta CDR3 regions from them. An opening RT-PCR round employed HTBI primers and preceded a second-round multiplex PCR. TCRdb re-derived calls from the multiplex PCR reads in MiXCR, one entry per CDR3 protein. The sample has roughly 350,000 distinct CDR3 sequences, 17% seen once. This CDR3 comprises 19 residues. V shed 3 bases, J shed 0 bases, and the junction held 12 bases outside the gene matches. Details on this clonotype: The antigen remains undetermined.

This chain connects TRBV12-3 or TRBV12-4 to TRBJ1-5; 9 bases match TRBD1. Sequencing input: peripheral blood. The TCR comes from an adult woman with stable Graves' hyperthyroidism. CDR3 amino acids: CASSLGTGKGMYSNQPQHF. As DNA, the CDR3 is TGTGCCAGCAGTTTGGGGACAGGGAAGGGCATGTATAGCAATCAGCCCCAGCATTTT.